The 15 T cell receptor beta chains below all came from one sample that was sequenced in a study of identical twins. Using its own MiXCR run on the 5' RACE reads, TCRdb lists one record per CDR3 protein. Of 690,000 or so distinct CDR3 sequences listed, over 8.5% were seen once; the top ten hold roughly 0.9%. In addition, the sample was reused for a study of yellow fever vaccine responses in identical twins.

Source material: PBMCs. These receptors were taken from a woman aged 18-35 years in good health.

The V and J genes are TRBV5-1 and TRBJ2-1, with D perhaps given as TRBD1 or TRBD2 (5 bases each). The V gene lost 4 bases and the J gene lost 10 bases, with 18 bases spanning the gap. Germline lookup yields CDR1 SGHRS and CDR2 YFSETQ. This CDR3 spans 14 amino acids. Written as DNA, the CDR3 is TGCGCCAGCAGCCTGGGACGCGGTAATTCGGAGCAGTTCTTC. It translates to CASSLGRGNSEQFF.

This clonotype was recorded a few times. The CDR3 DNA reads TGTGCCAGCAGCCAGGGGACAGGGGAGACTGAAGCTTTCTTT. Its protein is CASSQGTGETEAFF. The V and J genes are TRBV3-1 and TRBJ1-1; TRBD1 aligns across 10 bases. The CDR3 sequence is 14 residues long. V trimming: 3 bases; J trimming: 5 bases; junction bases outside the gene matches: 3. The germline V gene has CDR1 LGHDT and CDR2 YNNKEL (reference sequence).

There are a few counts of this clonotype. This chain connects TRBV24-1 to TRBJ2-2; TRBD2 aligns across 8 bases. This CDR3 is built from 18 residues. CDR1 is KGHDR and CDR2 is SFDVKD in the germline V gene. V trimming: 1 base; J trimming: 0 bases; junction bases outside the gene matches: 6. The CDR3 DNA reads as TGTGCCACCAGTGATTTTGGGGTAGCGGGGCCGAACACCGGGGAGCTGTTTTTT. Amino acid sequence: CATSDFGVAGPNTGELFF.

This clonotype has at least ten counts. The genes are TRBV7-9 and TRBJ1-5; tentative D call: TRBD1 (5 bases). Trimming took off 4 bases at V and 0 bases at J, with 10 bases between the two ends. The CDR3 contains 15 residues. The germline gives CDR1 SEHNR, CDR2 FQNEAQ (reference sequence). CDR3 protein: CASSSDTYSNQPQHF. CDR3 DNA sequence: TGTGCCAGCAGCTCGGACACATATAGCAATCAGCCCCAGCATTTT.

Of note for this clonotype: A much larger clone lies one base from this, so it may be a read error. The chain combines TRBV7-9 with TRBJ2-7; a weak D match, TRBD2 (6 bases). This CDR3 region has 15 residues. CDR1 is SEHNR, CDR2 FQNEAQ, per germline (reference sequence). In nucleotides, the CDR3 is TGTCCCAGCAGCTTAGGGACTCCATACTCCTACGAGCAGTACTTC. This translates into CPSSLGTPYSYEQYF.

This clonotype was observed a few times. The rearrangement uses TRBV5-6 and TRBJ2-5, with 15 nucleotides matching TRBD2. The ends lost 7 bases at V and 5 bases at J; junction bases unmatched: 9. Germline CDR1 is SGHDT and CDR2 is YYEEEE. This CDR3 contains 16 residues. The DNA for the CDR3 is TGTGCCAGCCAAGGGACTAGCGGGAGGTTGTCGGAGACCCAGTACTTC. Translation gives CASQGTSGRLSETQYF.

This clonotype was seen ten or more times. The chain is built from TRBV12-3 or TRBV12-4 and TRBJ2-7; D is uncertain. Trimming pared 5 bases from V and 4 bases from J, leaving 15 bases between. This CDR3 comprises 14 residues. The CDR3 nucleotides are TGTGCCAGCAGTCCACCCCTAGTTAGGTACGAGCAGTACTTC. It yields the protein CASSPPLVRYEQYF.

The rearrangement uses TRBV20-1 and TRBJ2-3; perhaps D is TRBD1 or TRBD2 (6 bases each). V was cut by 1 base and J by 4 bases, with 27 bases left in between. This CDR3 is built from 19 residues. Germline CDR1 DFQATT, CDR2 SNEGSKA (reference sequence). This CDR3 is CSARARTANGRRDADTQYF. The DNA for the CDR3 is TGCAGTGCTAGAGCCCGGACAGCTAATGGGCGGCGGGACGCAGATACGCAGTATTTT.

The chain recombines TRBV19 with TRBJ2-6; D unclear. The germline V gene encodes CDR1 LNHDA and CDR2 SQIVND (reference sequence). V lost 0 bases and J 12 bases, leaving 18 bases between the germline ends. This CDR3 comprises 16 residues. This chain's CDR3 is CASSIDRAGGLSVLTF. CDR3 DNA sequence: TGTGCCAGTAGTATAGATAGGGCAGGTGGTCTAAGCGTCCTGACTTTC.

J is TRBJ2-7 and V is TRBV20-1; TRBD2 matches at 9 bases. CDR1 and CDR2 (germline): DFQATT, SNEGSKA (reference sequence). The V and J ends lost 6 bases and 3 bases, in that order; junction bases with no gene match: 6. The CDR3 spans 13 residues. The CDR3 region has the DNA TGCAGTGCCAGCGGGGGGACACACTACGAGCAGTACTTC. It specifies CSASGGTHYEQYF.

This clonotype was recorded a few times. This chain joins TRBV19 and TRBJ2-1; the D is unclear. CDR3 size: 13 residues. V was trimmed by 6 bases and J by 7 bases, leaving 13 bases between them. In germline, CDR1 is LNHDA, CDR2 SQIVND (reference sequence). In nucleotides, the CDR3 is TGTGCCAGTAGCTCAGGTTTAGTAAATGAGCAGTTCTTC. Its protein product is CASSSGLVNEQFF.

At least ten counts were recorded for this clonotype. This rearrangement joins TRBV5-1 to TRBJ2-1, with D unresolved. This CDR3 contains 12 residues. V lost 6 bases, J lost 5 bases, and 9 bases lay in between. Germline assignment: CDR1 SGHRS and CDR2 YFSETQ. CDR3 bases: TGCGCCAGCATTACTTGGGACAATGAGCAGTTCTTC. The encoded protein is CASITWDNEQFF.

This clonotype was detected only a few times. This rearrangement joins TRBV28 to TRBJ2-7, with 11 nucleotides matching TRBD1. The CDR3 is made up of 20 amino acids. Per germline, CDR1 MDHEN and CDR2 SYDVKM. J lost 0 bases, V lost 4 bases, and 17 bases had no gene match. CDR3 coding DNA: TGTGCCAGCAGTTCCCCTAAACCCGGGACAGGGGGTTACAGCTCCTACGAGCAGTACTTC. It encodes CASSSPKPGTGGYSSYEQYF.

The chain links TRBV7-2 to TRBJ2-3; D possibly corresponds to TRBD2 (6 bases). V dropped 2 bases and J dropped 4 bases, with 16 bases sitting between them. In germline, CDR1 is SGHTA, CDR2 FQGNSA. This CDR3 comprises 16 residues. The CDR3 is CASSLIFPGSPDTQYF. The CDR3 DNA reads TGTGCCAGCAGCTTAATCTTCCCCGGGAGTCCAGATACGCAGTATTTT.

This clonotype was counted between two and nine times. The chain carries TRBV4-2 and TRBJ2-3; 12 bases agree with TRBD2. Unmatched junction bases numbered 5, after V lost 1 base and J lost 3 bases. This CDR3 has 17 residues. CDR1 is LGHNA and CDR2 is YNFKEQ in the germline V gene. CDR3 loop: CASSQATSGSWTDTQYF. The CDR3 nucleotides read TGTGCCAGCAGCCAAGCGACTAGCGGGAGTTGGACAGATACGCAGTATTTT.